These T cell receptor beta chains were read from a single sample in a study of blood T cells in healthy people across ages. From the 5' RACE reads, TCRdb called clonotypes with MiXCR, one entry per CDR3 protein. Here the sample spans 750,000 or so distinct CDR3 sequences, more than 20% being singletons. This same sample was also part of a study on T cells of mothers and their children.

Sequenced sample: blood. The receptor source for this set is a boy between 10 and 17 years old in good health. Each CDR3 is given with its conserved first and last residue. D genes are given only for firm matches. A row's size may be missing; if present it is once, few, many or a size class.

TRBV11-2	TRBD1	few	TRBJ1-2	CASSSLRDRGSYNYGYTF	TGTGCCAGCAGCTCTCTCCGGGACAGGGGGTCCTATAACTATGGCTACACCTTC
TRBV5-1	NA	few	TRBJ1-3	CASSLRTDSGNTIYF	TGCGCCAGCAGCTTGAGAACAGACTCTGGAAACACCATATATTTT
TRBV5-5	NA	many	TRBJ2-5	CASSLVSLETQYF	TGTGCCAGCAGCTTGGTTTCGTTGGAGACCCAGTACTTC
TRBV12-3/TRBV12-4	NA	NA	TRBJ2-3	CASSFEPENVYTDTQYF	TGTGCCAGCAGTTTCGAGCCTGAAAACGTCTACACAGATACGCAGTATTTT
TRBV7-8	NA	NA	TRBJ2-5	CASSLFSAAETQYF	TGTGCCAGCAGCTTATTCTCAGCAGCGGAGACCCAGTACTTC
TRBV9	NA	NA	TRBJ2-5	CASSEKVQPGRETQYF	TGTGCCAGCAGCGAGAAAGTGCAACCAGGAAGGGAGACCCAGTACTTC
TRBV4-1	TRBD2	few	TRBJ2-7	CASSHPTAGLLSYEQYF	TGCGCCAGCAGCCACCCAACCGCGGGACTACTCTCCTACGAGCAGTACTTC
TRBV7-9	NA	NA	TRBJ2-4	CASRAESGKGSIQYF	TGTGCCAGCAGGGCCGAGTCCGGGAAGGGAAGCATTCAGTACTTC
TRBV28	TRBD1	NA	TRBJ2-7	CASSTGTVLYEQYF	TGTGCCAGCAGTACCGGGACAGTCTTGTACGAGCAGTACTTC
TRBV6-5	NA	few	TRBJ2-5	CASSLQGWEEYF	TGTGCCAGCAGTCTGCAGGGATGGGAGGAGTACTTC
TRBV29-1	NA	NA	TRBJ1-3	CSVVSQVGNTIYF	TGCAGCGTTGTATCTCAGGTCGGAAACACCATATATTTT
TRBV6-5	TRBD2	few	TRBJ2-5	CASSRLAGKQETQYF	TGTGCCAGCAGTCGACTAGCGGGGAAGCAAGAGACCCAGTACTTC
TRBV29-1	NA	NA	TRBJ1-1	CSAGYEAFF	TGCAGCGCGGGGTATGAAGCTTTCTTT
TRBV24-1	TRBD1	many	TRBJ1-1	CATSDPRQGMNTEAFF	TGTGCCACCAGTGACCCTCGACAGGGAATGAACACTGAAGCTTTCTTT
TRBV7-2	NA	NA	TRBJ2-2	CASSLNQGDTGELFF	TGTGCCAGCAGCTTAAATCAAGGAGACACCGGGGAGCTGTTTTTT
TRBV20-1	NA	NA	TRBJ2-5	CSASGGTGNQETQYF	TGCAGTGCCTCTGGGGGGACTGGGAACCAAGAGACCCAGTACTTC
TRBV12-3/TRBV12-4	NA	NA	TRBJ1-4	CASSQGNNEKLFF	TGTGCCAGCAGCCAGGGGAATAATGAAAAACTGTTTTTT
TRBV6-5	NA	NA	TRBJ1-1	CASSYSIWGTETTEAFF	TGTGCCAGCAGTTACTCGATCTGGGGCACAGAGACCACTGAAGCTTTCTTT
TRBV12-3/TRBV12-4	NA	NA	TRBJ2-3	CASIPGARSRTDTQYF	TGTGCCAGCATCCCAGGGGCTCGCTCCCGCACAGATACGCAGTATTTT
TRBV7-9	NA	few	TRBJ2-1	CASVTPPRTINEQFF	TGTGCCAGCGTAACCCCGCCCAGGACAATCAATGAGCAGTTCTTC
TRBV3-1	NA	few	TRBJ1-1	CASSHDRQDGTTEAFF	TGTGCCAGCAGCCATGACCGACAGGACGGTACCACTGAAGCTTTCTTT
TRBV12-3/TRBV12-4	TRBD2	few	TRBJ2-7	CASSLVASGRNEQYF	TGTGCCAGCAGTTTAGTTGCTAGCGGGAGGAACGAGCAGTACTTC
TRBV9	TRBD2	NA	TRBJ2-3	CASSAGSGRHTDTQYF	TGTGCCAGCAGCGCAGGAAGCGGGAGACACACAGATACGCAGTATTTT
TRBV4-2	NA	NA	TRBJ1-2	CASSQELGLYGYTF	TGTGCCAGCAGCCAGGAGCTGGGACTTTATGGCTACACCTTC
TRBV29-1	NA	few	TRBJ2-3	CSVPEGFGTDTQYF	TGCAGCGTCCCGGAGGGATTCGGCACAGATACGCAGTATTTT
TRBV15	NA	few	TRBJ2-7	CATSRVDSGAYEQYF	TGTGCCACCAGCAGAGTTGATTCGGGGGCTTACGAGCAGTACTTC
TRBV4-3	TRBD2	many	TRBJ2-1	CASSQGLAGDEQFF	TGCGCCAGCAGCCAAGGACTAGCGGGAGATGAGCAGTTCTTC
TRBV10-3	TRBD1	few	TRBJ2-6	CAIRRDRADSGANVLTF	TGTGCCATCAGGCGGGACAGGGCTGACTCTGGGGCCAACGTCCTGACTTTC
TRBV2	NA	once	TRBJ2-7	CASIGGGSYEQYF	TGTGCCAGCATCGGCGGAGGCTCCTACGAGCAGTACTTC
TRBV6-2/TRBV6-3	TRBD2	NA	TRBJ2-1	CASTLGLAGRNEQFF	TGTGCCAGCACTCTGGGGCTAGCGGGAAGGAATGAGCAGTTCTTC
TRBV24-1	TRBD1	few	TRBJ1-1	CAASARQGDTEAFF	TGTGCCGCCAGTGCTCGACAGGGAGACACTGAAGCTTTCTTT
TRBV12-3/TRBV12-4	TRBD1	NA	TRBJ2-5	CASSPPDRAVETQYF	TGTGCCAGCAGTCCCCCGGACAGGGCCGTAGAGACCCAGTACTTC
TRBV14	TRBD2	few	TRBJ2-1	CASSQGGNYNERFF	TGTGCCAGCAGCCAGGGGGGGAATTACAATGAGCGGTTCTTC
TRBV7-2	TRBD2	NA	TRBJ2-2	CASSLPLAGPLTGELFF	TGTGCCAGCAGCTTACCACTAGCGGGGCCGCTCACCGGGGAGCTGTTTTTT
TRBV6-1	NA	few	TRBJ1-1	CASSELRTEAFF	TGTGCCAGCAGTGAATTAAGGACTGAAGCTTTCTTT
TRBV29-1	NA	few	TRBJ2-7	CSVNSVSYEQYF	TGCAGCGTTAACAGCGTCTCCTACGAGCAGTACTTC
TRBV5-1	NA	NA	TRBJ1-3	CASSLGTYSSGNTIYF	TGCGCCAGCAGCTTGGGGACTTACAGCTCTGGAAACACCATATATTTT
TRBV25-1	NA	NA	TRBJ2-5	CASSEGGGETQYF	TGTGCCAGCAGTGAAGGAGGGGGGGAGACCCAGTACTTC
TRBV3-1	TRBD1	NA	TRBJ2-5	CASTARQGRETQYF	TGTGCCAGCACCGCGCGACAGGGTAGAGAGACCCAGTACTTC
TRBV7-2	NA	NA	TRBJ1-6	CASSLDRVSPLHF	TGTGCCAGCAGCTTAGACAGGGTCTCACCCCTCCACTTT
TRBV10-3	NA	many	TRBJ2-7	CAISDDSESDEQYF	TGTGCCATCAGTGACGACAGTGAATCGGACGAGCAGTACTTC
TRBV7-8	NA	NA	TRBJ2-3	CASSFGDPLTDTQYF	TGTGCCAGCAGCTTTGGGGACCCTCTCACAGATACGCAGTATTTT
TRBV24-1	NA	NA	TRBJ2-7	CATAGVNSYEQYF	TGTGCCACCGCCGGGGTAAACTCCTACGAGCAGTACTTC
TRBV6-1	NA	few	TRBJ2-1	CASSGTRNEQFF	TGTGCCAGCAGTGGAACACGCAATGAGCAGTTCTTC
TRBV11-1	NA	few	TRBJ2-1	CASSLFRSVELQEQFF	TGTGCCAGCAGCTTATTTCGTTCGGTAGAGCTCCAAGAGCAGTTCTTC
TRBV5-1	NA	few	TRBJ2-1	CASRGVARDYEQFF	TGCGCCAGCAGAGGAGTAGCAAGGGACTATGAGCAGTTCTTC
TRBV20-1	NA	NA	TRBJ1-2	CSARDSRGRYTF	TGCAGTGCTAGAGACTCGAGGGGACGCTACACCTTC
TRBV6-5	TRBD1	few	TRBJ2-2	CASSSRTGREVGELFF	TGTGCCAGCAGTTCCCGGACAGGGCGGGAAGTCGGGGAGCTGTTTTTT
TRBV20-1	TRBD2	few	TRBJ2-1	CSARESGGRAYNEQFF	TGTAGTGCTAGAGAATCGGGCGGGAGGGCCTACAATGAGCAGTTCTTC
TRBV5-1	NA	few	TRBJ1-2	CASSLVKGGYGYTF	TGCGCCAGCAGCTTGGTAAAGGGGGGCTATGGCTACACCTTC
TRBV5-1	NA	NA	TRBJ2-3	CASSLYRDGSDTQYF	TGCGCCAGCAGCTTGTACCGGGACGGGTCAGATACGCAGTATTTT
TRBV7-9	TRBD2	few	TRBJ2-5	CASSMGLPKETQYF	TGTGCCAGCAGCATGGGACTACCCAAGGAGACCCAGTACTTC
TRBV29-1	NA	NA	TRBJ2-7	CSVEEKSSYEQYF	TGCAGCGTTGAAGAAAAGAGCTCCTACGAGCAGTACTTC
TRBV6-5	NA	NA	TRBJ2-3	CASSPRRGKDTQYF	TGTGCCAGCAGTCCCCGTCGGGGGAAGGATACGCAGTATTTT
TRBV6-4	TRBD2	NA	TRBJ2-5	CASSARRGEETQYF	TGTGCCAGCAGTGCCCGTCGGGGGGAAGAGACCCAGTACTTC